This TCR beta chain comes out of a study of T cell repertoires in cytomegalovirus infection. For the study at large: Researchers turned to recently identified HLA-C-restricted CMV epitopes as well as well-studied HLA-B-restricted ones.

From the reads, TCRdb called clonotypes with MiXCR, one entry per CDR3 protein. The sample has approximately 910,000 distinct CDR3 sequences, roughly 30% seen once; the top ten hold about an eighth. Comment on this clonotype: Its antigen is undetermined.

CDR3 length: 14 amino acids. Per germline, CDR1 SGHAT and CDR2 FQNNGV. V lost 5 bases to trimming and J lost 2 bases, with 12 bases between them. Study observations and caveats: HLA-C-restricted CMV-specific TCR beta clonotypes were dominant in the ex vivo response.

This chain links TRBV11-2 with TRBJ2-5; D is perhaps TRBD1 (5 bases). The origin of this receptor is a human donor in good health (CMV status not recorded). Some clones in this sample may be carry-over from other donors' samples. The starting material was cultured CD8+ T cells from PBMCs, obtained from culture after CMV antigen stimulation. In nucleotides, the CDR3 is TGTGCCAGCAGCCCCTGGGGCCGACAAGAGACCCAGTACTTC. Its translation is CASSPWGRQETQYF.